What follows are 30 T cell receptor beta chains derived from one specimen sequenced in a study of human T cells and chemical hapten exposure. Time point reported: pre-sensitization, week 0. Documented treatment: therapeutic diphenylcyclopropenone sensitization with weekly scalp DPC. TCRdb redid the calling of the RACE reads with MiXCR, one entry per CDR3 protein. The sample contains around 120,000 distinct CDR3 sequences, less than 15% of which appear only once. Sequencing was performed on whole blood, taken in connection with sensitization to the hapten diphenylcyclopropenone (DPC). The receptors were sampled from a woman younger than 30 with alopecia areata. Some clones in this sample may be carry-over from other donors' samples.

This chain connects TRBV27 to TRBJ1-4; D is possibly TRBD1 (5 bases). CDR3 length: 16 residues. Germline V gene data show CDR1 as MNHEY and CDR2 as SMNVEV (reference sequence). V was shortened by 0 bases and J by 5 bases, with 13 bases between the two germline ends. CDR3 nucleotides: TGTGCCAGCAGTTTATCAACGGGGGTAGGGAATGAAAAACTGTTTTTT. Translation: CASSLSTGVGNEKLFF. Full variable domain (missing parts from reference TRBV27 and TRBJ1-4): EAQVTQNPRYLITVTGKKLTVTCSQNMNHEYMSWYRQDPGLGLRQIYYSMNVEVTDKGDVPEGYKVSRKEKRNFPLILESPSPNQTSLYFCASSLSTGVGNEKLFFGSGTQLSVL.

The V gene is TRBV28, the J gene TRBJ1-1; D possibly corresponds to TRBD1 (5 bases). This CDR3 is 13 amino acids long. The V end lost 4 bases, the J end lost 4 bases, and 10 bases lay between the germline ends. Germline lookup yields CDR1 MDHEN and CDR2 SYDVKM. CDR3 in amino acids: CASSSGFRTEAFF. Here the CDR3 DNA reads TGTGCCAGCAGTTCAGGGTTTCGCACTGAAGCTTTCTTT. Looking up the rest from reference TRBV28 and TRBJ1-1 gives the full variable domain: DVKVTQSSRYLVKRTGEKVFLECVQDMDHENMFWYRQDPGLGLRLIYFSYDVKMKEKGDIPEGYSVSREKKERFSLILESASTNQTSMYLCASSSGFRTEAFFGQGTRLTVV.

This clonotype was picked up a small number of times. The CDR3 DNA sequence: TGTGCCAGCAGCTTAGGGCAGAGCTCCTACGAGCAGTACTTC. It yields the protein CASSLGQSSYEQYF. The chain recombines TRBV7-6 with TRBJ2-7; D is undetermined. The CDR3 has 14 amino acids. The V end lost 1 base, the J end lost 0 bases, and 7 bases lay between the germline ends. Germline V lookup: CDR1 SGHVS, CDR2 FNYEAQ.

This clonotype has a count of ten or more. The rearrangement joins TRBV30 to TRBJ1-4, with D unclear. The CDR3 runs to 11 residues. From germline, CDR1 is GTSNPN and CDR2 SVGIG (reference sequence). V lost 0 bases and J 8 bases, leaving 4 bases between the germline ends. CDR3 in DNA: TGTGCCTGGAGTGTAGGAGAAAAACTGTTTTTT. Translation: CAWSVGEKLFF.

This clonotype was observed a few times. The CDR3 DNA follows: TGCGCCAGCAGCCAAGGGGTTCTACCCTACAATGAGCAGTTCTTC. Encoded protein: CASSQGVLPYNEQFF. The V call is TRBV4-3, the J call TRBJ2-1; D is unclear. The CDR3 covers 15 residues. The germline V gene has CDR1 LGHNA and CDR2 YSLEER. V was clipped by 1 base and J by 2 bases, with 9 bases between them.

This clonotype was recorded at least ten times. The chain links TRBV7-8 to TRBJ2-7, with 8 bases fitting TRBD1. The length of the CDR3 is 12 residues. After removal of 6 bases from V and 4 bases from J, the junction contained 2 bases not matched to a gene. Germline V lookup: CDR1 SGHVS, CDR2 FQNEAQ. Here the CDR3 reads CASSRQGYEQYF. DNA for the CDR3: TGTGCCAGCAGTCGACAGGGGTACGAGCAGTACTTC.

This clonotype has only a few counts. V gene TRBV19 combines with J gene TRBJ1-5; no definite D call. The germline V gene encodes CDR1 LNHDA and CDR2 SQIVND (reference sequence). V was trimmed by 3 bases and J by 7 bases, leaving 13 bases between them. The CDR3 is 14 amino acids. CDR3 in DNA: TGTGCCAGTAGTATCCCCTTTGCGGGCCAGCCCCAGCATTTT. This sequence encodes CASSIPFAGQPQHF.

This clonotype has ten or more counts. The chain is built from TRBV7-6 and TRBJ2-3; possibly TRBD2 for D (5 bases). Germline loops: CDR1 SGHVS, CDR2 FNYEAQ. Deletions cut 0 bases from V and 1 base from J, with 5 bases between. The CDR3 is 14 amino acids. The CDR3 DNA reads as TGTGCCAGCAGCTTAGCCGGGGGCACAGATACGCAGTATTTT. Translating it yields CASSLAGGTDTQYF. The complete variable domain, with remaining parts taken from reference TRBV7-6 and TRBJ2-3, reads GAGVSQSPRYKVTKRGQDVALRCDPISGHVSLYWYRQALGQGPEFLTYFNYEAQQDKSGLPNDRFSAERPEGSISTLTIQRTEQRDSAMYRCASSLAGGTDTQYFGPGTRLTVL.

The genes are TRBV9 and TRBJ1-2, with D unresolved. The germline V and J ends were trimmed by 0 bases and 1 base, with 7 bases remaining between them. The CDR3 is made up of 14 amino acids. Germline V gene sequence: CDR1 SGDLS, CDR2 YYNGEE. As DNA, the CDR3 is TGTGCCAGCAGCGTAGCGGGAGTTAACTATGGCTACACCTTC. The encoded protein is CASSVAGVNYGYTF.

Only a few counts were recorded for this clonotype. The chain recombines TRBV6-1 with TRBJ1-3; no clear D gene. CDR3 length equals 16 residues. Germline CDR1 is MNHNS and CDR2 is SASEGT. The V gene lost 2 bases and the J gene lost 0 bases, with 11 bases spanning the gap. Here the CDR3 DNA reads TGTGCCAGCAGTGAATCGGGCGACCTCTCTGGAAACACCATATATTTT. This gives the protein CASSESGDLSGNTIYF.

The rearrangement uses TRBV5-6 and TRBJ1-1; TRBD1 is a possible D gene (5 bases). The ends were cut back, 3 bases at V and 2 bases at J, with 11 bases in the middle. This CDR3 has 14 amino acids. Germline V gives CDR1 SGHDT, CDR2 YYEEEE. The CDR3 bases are TGTGCCAGCAGCTGGACCGGGACTAACACTGAAGCTTTCTTT. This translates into CASSWTGTNTEAFF.

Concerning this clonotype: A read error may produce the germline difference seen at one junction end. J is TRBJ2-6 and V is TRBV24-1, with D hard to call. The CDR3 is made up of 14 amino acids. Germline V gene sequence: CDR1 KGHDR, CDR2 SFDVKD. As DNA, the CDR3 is TGTGCCACCAGTGGGGTTGGTGGGACCAACGTCCTGACTTTC. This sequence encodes CATSGVGGTNVLTF.

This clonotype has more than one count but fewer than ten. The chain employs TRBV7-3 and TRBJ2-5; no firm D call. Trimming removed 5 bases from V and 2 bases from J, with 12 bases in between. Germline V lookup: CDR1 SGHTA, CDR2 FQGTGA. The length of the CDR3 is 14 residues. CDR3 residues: CASSPATLQETQYF. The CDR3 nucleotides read TGTGCCAGCAGCCCTGCGACGCTTCAAGAGACCCAGTACTTC. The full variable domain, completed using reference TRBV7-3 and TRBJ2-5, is GAGVSQTPSNKVTEKGKYVELRCDPISGHTALYWYRQSLGQGPEFLIYFQGTGAADDSGLPNDRFFAVRPEGSVSTLKIQRTERGDSAVYLCASSPATLQETQYFGPGTRLLVL.

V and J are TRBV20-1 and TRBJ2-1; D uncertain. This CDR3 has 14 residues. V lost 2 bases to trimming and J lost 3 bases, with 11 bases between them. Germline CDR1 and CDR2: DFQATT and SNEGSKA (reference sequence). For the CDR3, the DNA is TGCAGTGCTAGAATGGCCCTACGCTACAATGAGCAGTTCTTC. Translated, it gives CSARMALRYNEQFF.

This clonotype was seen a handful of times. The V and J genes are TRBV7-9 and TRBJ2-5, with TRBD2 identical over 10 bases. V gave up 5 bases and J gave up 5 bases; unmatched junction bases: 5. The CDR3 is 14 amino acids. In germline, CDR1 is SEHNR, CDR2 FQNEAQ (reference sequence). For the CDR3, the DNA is TGTGCCAGCAGCCCAATGGGACTAGCGGAGACCCAGTACTTC. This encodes CASSPMGLAETQYF.

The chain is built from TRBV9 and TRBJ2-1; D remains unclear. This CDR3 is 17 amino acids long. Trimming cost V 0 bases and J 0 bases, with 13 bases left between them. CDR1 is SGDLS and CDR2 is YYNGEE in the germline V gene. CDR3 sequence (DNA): TGTGCCAGCAGCGTAGACACGTCACTCAACTCCTACAATGAGCAGTTCTTC. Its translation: CASSVDTSLNSYNEQFF.

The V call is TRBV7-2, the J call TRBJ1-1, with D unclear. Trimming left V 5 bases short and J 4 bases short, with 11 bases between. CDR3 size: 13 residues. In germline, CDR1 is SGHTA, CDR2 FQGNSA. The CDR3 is CASSPVVGTEAFF. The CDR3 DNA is TGTGCCAGCAGCCCGGTTGTTGGCACTGAAGCTTTCTTT. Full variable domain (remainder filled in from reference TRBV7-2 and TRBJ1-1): GAGVSQSPSNKVTEKGKDVELRCDPISGHTALYWYRQSLGQGLEFLIYFQGNSAPDKSGLPSDRFSAERTGGSVSTLTIQRTQQEDSAVYLCASSPVVGTEAFFGQGTRLTVV.

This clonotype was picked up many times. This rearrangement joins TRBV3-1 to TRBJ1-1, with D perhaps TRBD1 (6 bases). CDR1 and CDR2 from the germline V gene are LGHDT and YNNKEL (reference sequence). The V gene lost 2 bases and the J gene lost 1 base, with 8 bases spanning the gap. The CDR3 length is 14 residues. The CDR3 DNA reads TGTGCCAGCAGCCAACAGACAGGGAACACTGAAGCTTTCTTT. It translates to CASSQQTGNTEAFF. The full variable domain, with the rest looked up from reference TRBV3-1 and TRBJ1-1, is DTAVSQTPKYLVTQMGNDKSIKCEQNLGHDTMYWYKQDSKKFLKIMFSYNNKELIINETVPNRFSPKSPDKAHLNLHINSLELGDSAVYFCASSQQTGNTEAFFGQGTRLTVV.

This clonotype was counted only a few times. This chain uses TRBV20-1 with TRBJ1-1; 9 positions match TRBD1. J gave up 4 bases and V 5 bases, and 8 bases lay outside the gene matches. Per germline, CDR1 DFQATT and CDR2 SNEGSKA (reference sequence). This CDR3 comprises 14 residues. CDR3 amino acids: CSARRTGVSTEAFF. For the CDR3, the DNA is TGCAGTGCTCGCAGGACAGGGGTTTCCACTGAAGCTTTCTTT.

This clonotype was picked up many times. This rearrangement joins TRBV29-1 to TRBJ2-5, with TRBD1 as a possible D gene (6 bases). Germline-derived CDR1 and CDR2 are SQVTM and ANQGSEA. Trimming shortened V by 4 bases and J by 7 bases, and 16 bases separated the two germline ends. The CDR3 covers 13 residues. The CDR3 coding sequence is TGCAGCGTTGTTAAACAGGGCCGGGGGACCCAGTACTTC. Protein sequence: CSVVKQGRGTQYF.

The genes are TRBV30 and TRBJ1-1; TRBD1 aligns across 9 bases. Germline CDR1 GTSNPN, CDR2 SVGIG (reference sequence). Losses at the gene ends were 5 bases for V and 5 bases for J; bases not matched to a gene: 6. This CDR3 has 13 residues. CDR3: CAWQGQGSTEAFF. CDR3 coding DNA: TGTGCCTGGCAGGGACAGGGAAGTACTGAAGCTTTCTTT.

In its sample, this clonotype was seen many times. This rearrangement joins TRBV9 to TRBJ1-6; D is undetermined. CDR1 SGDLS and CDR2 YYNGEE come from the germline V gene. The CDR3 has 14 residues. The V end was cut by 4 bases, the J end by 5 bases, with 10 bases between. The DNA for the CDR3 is TGTGCCAGCAGCCAAGAACTTGATAATTCACCCCTCCACTTT. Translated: CASSQELDNSPLHF.

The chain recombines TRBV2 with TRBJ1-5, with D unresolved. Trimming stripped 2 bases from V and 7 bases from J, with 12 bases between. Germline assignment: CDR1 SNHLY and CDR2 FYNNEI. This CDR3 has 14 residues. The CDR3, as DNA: TGTGCCAGCAGTGAACACGCGGGGAGACAGCCCCAGCATTTT. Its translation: CASSEHAGRQPQHF.

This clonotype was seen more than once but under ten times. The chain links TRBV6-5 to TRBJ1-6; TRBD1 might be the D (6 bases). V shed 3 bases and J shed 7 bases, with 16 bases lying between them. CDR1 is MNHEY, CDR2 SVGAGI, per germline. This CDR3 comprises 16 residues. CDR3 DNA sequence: TGTGCCAGCAGTTATAAATGGACAGCGGGAAATTCACCCCTCCACTTT. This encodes CASSYKWTAGNSPLHF.

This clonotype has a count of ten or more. CDR3 in amino acids: CASSGNTGELFF. The CDR3 DNA follows: TGCGCCAGCAGCGGGAACACCGGGGAGCTGTTTTTT. This chain uses TRBV4-3 with TRBJ2-2; D gene unclear. The V end was cut by 5 bases, the J end by 1 base, with 2 bases between. Germline assignment: CDR1 LGHNA and CDR2 YSLEER. This CDR3 region has 12 residues.

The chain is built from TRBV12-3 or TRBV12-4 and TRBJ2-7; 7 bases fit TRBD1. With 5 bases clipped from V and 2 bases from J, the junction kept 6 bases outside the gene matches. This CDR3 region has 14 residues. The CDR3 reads CASSNDRAPYEQYF. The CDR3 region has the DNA TGTGCCAGCAGTAATGACAGGGCGCCCTACGAGCAGTACTTC.

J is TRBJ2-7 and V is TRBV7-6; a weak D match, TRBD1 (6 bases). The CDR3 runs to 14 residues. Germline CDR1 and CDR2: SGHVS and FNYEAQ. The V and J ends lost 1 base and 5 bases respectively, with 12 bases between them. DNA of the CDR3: TGTGCCAGCAGCTTAGTTCCAGGGGCCCACGAGCAGTACTTC. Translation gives CASSLVPGAHEQYF.

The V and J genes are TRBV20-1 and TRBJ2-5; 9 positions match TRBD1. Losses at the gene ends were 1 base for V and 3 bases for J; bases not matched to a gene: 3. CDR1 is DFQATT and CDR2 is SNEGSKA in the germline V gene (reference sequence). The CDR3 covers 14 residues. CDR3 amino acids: CSARGTGVEETQYF. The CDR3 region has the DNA TGCAGTGCTAGAGGGACAGGGGTGGAAGAGACCCAGTACTTC.

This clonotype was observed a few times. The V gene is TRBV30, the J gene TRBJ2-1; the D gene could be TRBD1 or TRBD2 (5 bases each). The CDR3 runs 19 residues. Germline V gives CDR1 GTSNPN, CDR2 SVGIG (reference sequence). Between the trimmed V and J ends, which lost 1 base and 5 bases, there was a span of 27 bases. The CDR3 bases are TGTGCCTGGAGTGCACGCCCCGGGGCTAGACCGTTACCCCACAATGAGCAGTTCTTC. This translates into CAWSARPGARPLPHNEQFF.

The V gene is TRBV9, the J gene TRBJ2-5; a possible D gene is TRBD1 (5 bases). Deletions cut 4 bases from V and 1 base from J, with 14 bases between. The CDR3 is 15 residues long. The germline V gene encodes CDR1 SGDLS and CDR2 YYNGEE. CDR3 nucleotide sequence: TGTGCCAGCAGCAGAGGTCCCAGGGCCCAAGAGACCCAGTACTTC. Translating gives CASSRGPRAQETQYF. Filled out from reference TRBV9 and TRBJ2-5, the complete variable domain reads DSGVTQTPKHLITATGQRVTLRCSPRSGDLSVYWYQQSLDQGLQFLIQYYNGEERAKGNILERFSAQQFPDLHSELNLSSLELGDSALYFCASSRGPRAQETQYFGPGTRLLVL.